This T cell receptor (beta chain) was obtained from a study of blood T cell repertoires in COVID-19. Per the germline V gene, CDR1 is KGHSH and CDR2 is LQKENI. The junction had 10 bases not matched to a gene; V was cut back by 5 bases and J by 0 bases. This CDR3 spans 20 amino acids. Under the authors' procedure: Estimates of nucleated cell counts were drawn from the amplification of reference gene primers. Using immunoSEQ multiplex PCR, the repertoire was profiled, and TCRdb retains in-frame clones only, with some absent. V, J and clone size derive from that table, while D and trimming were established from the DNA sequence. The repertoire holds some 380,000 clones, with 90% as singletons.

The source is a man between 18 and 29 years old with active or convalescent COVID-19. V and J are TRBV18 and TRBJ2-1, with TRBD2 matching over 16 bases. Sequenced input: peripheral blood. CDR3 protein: CASSESGLAGGPSSYNEQFF. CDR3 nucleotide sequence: TGTGCCAGCTCAGAATCGGGACTAGCGGGAGGGCCGAGCTCCTACAATGAGCAGTTCTTC.